The following is a TCR beta chain sequence with its context. V lost 5 bases, J lost 6 bases, and 10 bases stayed unmatched. CDR3 size: 16 residues. Looked up from germline, CDR1 is SGHVS and CDR2 is FNYEAQ. This entry belongs to a study of blood T cell repertoires in COVID-19. Study-wide background: Both acute and convalescent COVID-19 samples were obtained from the United States, Italy and Spain.

Participants spanned ages about 18 to 90 years and resided in about 25 US areas. Each participant's cohort was designated according to participant-reported clinical history. Symptom resolution, clearance, or two negative PCRs marked the recovered donors of Cohort 3. Sequencing was performed with immunoSEQ multiplex PCR; in TCRdb, only in-frame clones are kept and a portion is missing. The sample has about 330,000 clones; roughly 84% are singletons. Sequencing used PBMCs or T cells enriched from blood (not recorded which). This TCR derives from a woman aged 25 to 39 who had recovered from COVID-19. The J gene is TRBJ1-6, the V gene TRBV7-6; 7 nucleotides align to TRBD1. The CDR3: CASSPYTGAGNSPLHF. The CDR3 region has the DNA TGTGCCAGCAGCCCATACACAGGGGCAGGTAATTCACCCCTCCACTTT.